This TCR beta chain is drawn from a study of T cell responses to AZD1222 COVID-19 vaccine. Germline CDR1 SGHTA, CDR2 FQGNSA. Trimming removed 5 bases from V and 10 bases from J, with 14 bases in between. This CDR3 has 12 amino acids. Here immunoSEQ multiplex PCR was the method, and the copy in TCRdb shows in-frame clones only, minus some. This sample yields fewer than 110,000 clones, of which approximately 88% are seen a single time; around 6.7% belongs to the top ten. Findings of the study overall: Repertoire samples came only from after the peak T cell response.

Details on this clone: What it binds is not known.

V usage is TRBV7-2 and J usage is TRBJ1-1; D may be TRBD1 (5 bases). The sample in question was peripheral blood, obtained on day 0 of AZD1222 vaccination. The clonotype was recovered from an adult in good health. The CDR3: CASSAGPARAFF. DNA for the CDR3: TGTGCCAGCAGCGCGGGACCCGCCCGAGCTTTCTTT. Variable domain in full (rest from reference TRBV7-2 and TRBJ1-1): GAGVSQSPSNKVTEKGKDVELRCDPISGHTALYWYRQSLGQGLEFLIYFQGNSAPDKSGLPSDRFSAERTGGSVSTLTIQRTQQEDSAVYLCASSAGPARAFFGQGTRLTVV.